This T cell receptor (beta chain) was sequenced during a study of OX40 agonist ivuxolimab in advanced cancers. Study-wide results and limits: Some patients who did not respond also had low normalized T-cell clonal expansion. Relative to CD4+ cells, CD8+ T cells on average had more expanded clones.

On this clone itself: Its antigen is currently unknown.

Some clones are missing from TCRdb's copy, which holds only in-frame ones; the method was immunoSEQ multiplex PCR. This sample has some 74,000 clones, with 82% found just once. Germline CDR1 and CDR2: MNHEY and SMNVEV (reference sequence). Trimming took off 4 bases at V and 5 bases at J, with 20 bases between the two ends. The length of the CDR3 is 16 residues. Sequenced material: CD4+ or CD8+ T cells sorted from blood, taken in a trial of the OX40 agonist ivuxolimab. The chain combines TRBV27 with TRBJ1-2; no reliable D call. The receptor was isolated from an adult with an advanced solid tumor such as melanoma, head and neck, liver or kidney cancer. In DNA, the CDR3 is TGTGCCAGCAGTTCGACACGGGTTACTCAGCTATATGGCTACACCTTC. Protein product: CASSSTRVTQLYGYTF.